A selection of T cell receptor beta chains follows, all from one sample in a study of blood T cell repertoires in COVID-19. Method: immunoSEQ multiplex PCR; TCRdb's copy keeps in-frame clones and lacks some. The sample lists about 140,000 clones; about 87% were seen once. Sequencing input: peripheral blood. Every receptor here comes from a man aged 50 or older who had recovered from COVID-19. Both conserved end residues are part of each CDR3. Each record gives: V gene, J gene, D gene, CDR3 protein. D genes are given only for firm matches.

TRBV13	TRBJ1-2	.	CASSLTRRGGYTF
TRBV12-5	TRBJ1-1	.	CASGWALEADEMAFF
TRBV18	TRBJ2-7	.	CASSPVGEQYSEQYF
TRBV3-1/TRBV3-2	TRBJ2-5	TRBD1	CASSQVRDRFQETQYF
TRBV3-1/TRBV3-2	TRBJ2-1	TRBD1	CASSQDILTGSDDEQFF
TRBV5-6	TRBJ2-7	TRBD2	CASSLRGGPIYEQYF
TRBV5-4	TRBJ2-3	.	CASSTTSTDTQYF
TRBV6-1	TRBJ2-6	.	CASSVRDFSSGANVLTF
TRBV9	TRBJ1-1	.	CASSTQGVAAEAFF
TRBV6-5	TRBJ1-4	.	CASSPRGRNNEKLFF
TRBV18	TRBJ2-1	.	CASSSQVENEQFF
TRBV5-4	TRBJ2-5	TRBD2	CASSSPAGGPGETQYF
TRBV2	TRBJ2-3	.	CASLSPSTDTQYF
TRBV10-3	TRBJ2-1	TRBD2	CAISPGLGGYNEQFF
TRBV4-1	TRBJ2-5	.	CASSQVLTPQETQYF
TRBV6-2/TRBV6-3	TRBJ1-6	.	CASSPMRSSYNSPLHF
TRBV5-1	TRBJ2-3	.	CASSLGSDSKYTDTQYF
TRBV5-6	TRBJ1-4	TRBD1	CASSVGTGALKLFF
TRBV19	TRBJ1-1	.	CASSISVNTEAFF
TRBV4-1	TRBJ1-1	.	CASSQLFGGNTEAFF
TRBV5-5	TRBJ1-1	.	CASSLAGRNTEAFF
TRBV7-2	TRBJ1-2	.	CASSARDTVYGYTF
TRBV15	TRBJ2-2	TRBD1	CATSRTGQGNGELFF
TRBV7-2	TRBJ1-2	TRBD1	CASSPGTGFYGYTF
TRBV6-1	TRBJ2-5	.	CASSEWTEQETQYF
TRBV7-9	TRBJ2-6	TRBD1	CASSPPGQVSGANVLTF
TRBV11-2	TRBJ1-2	TRBD1	CASSATGWKDREYGYTF
TRBV14	TRBJ1-1	TRBD1	CASSQPIRDRGGTEAFF
TRBV6-2/TRBV6-3	TRBJ1-5	.	CASSYSPGTNNQPQHF
TRBV7-9	TRBJ1-2	.	CASSITGKGYTF
TRBV12-3/TRBV12-4	TRBJ1-1	.	CASSLDLNTEAFF